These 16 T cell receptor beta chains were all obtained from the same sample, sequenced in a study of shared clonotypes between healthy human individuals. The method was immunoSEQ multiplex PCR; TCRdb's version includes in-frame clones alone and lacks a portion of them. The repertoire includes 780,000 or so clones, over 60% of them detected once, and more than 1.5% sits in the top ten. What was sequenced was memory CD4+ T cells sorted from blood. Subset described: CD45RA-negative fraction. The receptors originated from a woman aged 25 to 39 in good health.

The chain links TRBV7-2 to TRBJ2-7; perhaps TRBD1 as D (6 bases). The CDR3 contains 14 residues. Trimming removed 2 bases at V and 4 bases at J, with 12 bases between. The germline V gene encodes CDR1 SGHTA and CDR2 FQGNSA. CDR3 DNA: TGTGCCAGCAGCTTAACCAGGGGCTGGTACGAGCAGTACTTC. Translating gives CASSLTRGWYEQYF.

The CDR3 sequence is CASSRGDEQFF. The DNA for the CDR3 is TGTGCCAGCTCCCGAGGGGATGAGCAGTTCTTC. The gene calls are TRBV5-5 and TRBJ2-1; D tentatively fits TRBD1 or TRBD2 (5 bases each). There are 11 residues in the CDR3. Germline V gene data show CDR1 as SGHKS and CDR2 as YYEKEE (reference sequence). The V and J ends lost 7 bases and 8 bases respectively, with 10 bases between them.

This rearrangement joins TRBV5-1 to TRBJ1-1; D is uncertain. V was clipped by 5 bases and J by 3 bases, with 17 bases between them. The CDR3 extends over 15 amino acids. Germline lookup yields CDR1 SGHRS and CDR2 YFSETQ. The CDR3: CASRRETLADTEAFF. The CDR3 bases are TGCGCCAGCAGAAGAGAAACACTGGCGGACACTGAAGCTTTCTTT.

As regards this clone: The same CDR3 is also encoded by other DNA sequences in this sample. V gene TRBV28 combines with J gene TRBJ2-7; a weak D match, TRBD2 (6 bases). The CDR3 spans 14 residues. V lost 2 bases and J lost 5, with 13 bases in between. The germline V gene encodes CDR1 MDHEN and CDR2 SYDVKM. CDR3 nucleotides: TGTGCCAGCAGTTTACTGGCGGGACGCAACGAGCAGTACTTC. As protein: CASSLLAGRNEQYF.

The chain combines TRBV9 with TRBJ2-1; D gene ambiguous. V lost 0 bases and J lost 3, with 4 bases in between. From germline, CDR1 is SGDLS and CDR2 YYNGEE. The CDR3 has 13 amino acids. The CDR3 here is CASSVDVYNEQFF. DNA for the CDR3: TGTGCCAGCAGCGTAGATGTCTACAATGAGCAGTTCTTC.

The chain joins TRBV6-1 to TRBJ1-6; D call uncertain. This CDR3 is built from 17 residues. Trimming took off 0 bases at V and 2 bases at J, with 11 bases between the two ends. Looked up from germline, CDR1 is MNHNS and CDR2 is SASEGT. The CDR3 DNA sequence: TGTGCCAGCAGTGAAGCTGGCGACACCACCTATAATTCACCCCTCCACTTT. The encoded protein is CASSEAGDTTYNSPLHF.

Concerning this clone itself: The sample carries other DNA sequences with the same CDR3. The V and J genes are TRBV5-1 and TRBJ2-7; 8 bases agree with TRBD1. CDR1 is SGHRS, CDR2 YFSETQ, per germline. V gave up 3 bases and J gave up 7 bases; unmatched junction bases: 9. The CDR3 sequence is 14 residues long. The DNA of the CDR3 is TGCGCCAGCAGCTGGGGGCAGGGGGCGTATGAGCAGTACTTC. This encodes CASSWGQGAYEQYF.

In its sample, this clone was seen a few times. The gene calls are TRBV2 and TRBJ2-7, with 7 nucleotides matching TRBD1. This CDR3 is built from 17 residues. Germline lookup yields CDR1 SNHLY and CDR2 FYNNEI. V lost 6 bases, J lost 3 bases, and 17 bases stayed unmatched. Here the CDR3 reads CASRDNLGQFNGYEQYF. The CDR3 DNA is TGTGCCAGCAGGGATAATTTGGGACAGTTTAACGGCTACGAGCAGTACTTC.

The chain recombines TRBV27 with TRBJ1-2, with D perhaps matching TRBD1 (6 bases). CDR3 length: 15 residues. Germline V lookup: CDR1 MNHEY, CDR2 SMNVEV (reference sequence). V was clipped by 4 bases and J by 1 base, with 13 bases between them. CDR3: CASSSSLGGNYGYTF. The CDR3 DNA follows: TGTGCCAGCAGTTCCTCCTTAGGGGGTAACTATGGCTACACCTTC.

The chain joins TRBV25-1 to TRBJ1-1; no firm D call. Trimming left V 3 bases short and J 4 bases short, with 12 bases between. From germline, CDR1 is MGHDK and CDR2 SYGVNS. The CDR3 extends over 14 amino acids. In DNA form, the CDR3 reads TGTGCCAGCAGTGATAGGAGGGCAGCCACTGAAGCTTTCTTT. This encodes CASSDRRAATEAFF.

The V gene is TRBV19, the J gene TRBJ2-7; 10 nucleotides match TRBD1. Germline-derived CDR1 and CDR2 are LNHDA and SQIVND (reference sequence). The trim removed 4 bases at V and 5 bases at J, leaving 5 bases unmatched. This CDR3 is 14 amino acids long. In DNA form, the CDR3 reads TGTGCCAGTAGTAGGGGACAGGGGTCCCACGAGCAGTACTTC. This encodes CASSRGQGSHEQYF.

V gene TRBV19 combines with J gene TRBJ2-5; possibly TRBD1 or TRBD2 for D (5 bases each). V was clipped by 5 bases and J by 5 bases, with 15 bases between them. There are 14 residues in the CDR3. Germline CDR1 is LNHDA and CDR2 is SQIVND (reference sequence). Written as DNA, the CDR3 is TGTGCCAGTAGTGTCCAGGGACCTGGGGAGACCCAGTACTTC. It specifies CASSVQGPGETQYF.

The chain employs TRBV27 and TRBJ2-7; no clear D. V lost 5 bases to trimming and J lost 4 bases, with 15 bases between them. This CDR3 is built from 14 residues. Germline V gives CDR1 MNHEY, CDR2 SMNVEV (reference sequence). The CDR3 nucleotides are TGTGCCAGCAGTCACCCCCCCGAATTATACGAGCAGTACTTC. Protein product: CASSHPPELYEQYF.

The CDR3 sequence: CASSPFAGELTGELFF. CDR3 nucleotides: TGTGCCAGCTCACCGTTCGCGGGAGAGTTGACCGGGGAGCTGTTTTTT. This chain joins TRBV18 and TRBJ2-2; the match to TRBD2 covers 7 bases. CDR1 is KGHSH, CDR2 LQKENI, per germline. The CDR3 is made up of 16 amino acids. V was clipped by 3 bases and J by 5 bases; unmatched bases: 9.

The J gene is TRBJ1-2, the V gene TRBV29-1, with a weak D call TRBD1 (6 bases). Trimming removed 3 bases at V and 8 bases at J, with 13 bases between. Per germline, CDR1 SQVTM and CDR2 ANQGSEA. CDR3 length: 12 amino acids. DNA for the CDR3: TGCAGCGTTGAGGCTTCGGGGGGCGGCTACACCTTC. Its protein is CSVEASGGGYTF.

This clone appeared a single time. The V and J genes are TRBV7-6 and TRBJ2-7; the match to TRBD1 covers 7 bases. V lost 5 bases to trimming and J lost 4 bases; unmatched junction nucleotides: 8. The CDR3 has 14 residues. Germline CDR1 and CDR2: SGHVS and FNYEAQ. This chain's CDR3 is CASSPDPQGYEQYF. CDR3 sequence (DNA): TGTGCCAGCAGCCCAGATCCACAGGGGTACGAGCAGTACTTC.